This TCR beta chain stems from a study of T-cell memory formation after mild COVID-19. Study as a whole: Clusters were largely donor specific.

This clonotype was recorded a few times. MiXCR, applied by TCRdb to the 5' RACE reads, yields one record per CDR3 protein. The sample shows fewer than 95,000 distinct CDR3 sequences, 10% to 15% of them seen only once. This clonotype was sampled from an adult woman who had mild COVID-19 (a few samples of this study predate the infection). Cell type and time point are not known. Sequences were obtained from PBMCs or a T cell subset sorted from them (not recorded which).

The DNA of the CDR3 is TGCAGCGTGGACAGGGAGAACACCGGGGAGCTGTTTTTT. This translates into CSVDRENTGELFF. The chain is built from TRBV29-1 and TRBJ2-2; TRBD1 matches at 8 bases. CDR1 is SQVTM, CDR2 ANQGSEA, per germline. There are 13 residues in the CDR3. The junction had 1 base not matched to a gene; V was cut back by 6 bases and J by 1 base.